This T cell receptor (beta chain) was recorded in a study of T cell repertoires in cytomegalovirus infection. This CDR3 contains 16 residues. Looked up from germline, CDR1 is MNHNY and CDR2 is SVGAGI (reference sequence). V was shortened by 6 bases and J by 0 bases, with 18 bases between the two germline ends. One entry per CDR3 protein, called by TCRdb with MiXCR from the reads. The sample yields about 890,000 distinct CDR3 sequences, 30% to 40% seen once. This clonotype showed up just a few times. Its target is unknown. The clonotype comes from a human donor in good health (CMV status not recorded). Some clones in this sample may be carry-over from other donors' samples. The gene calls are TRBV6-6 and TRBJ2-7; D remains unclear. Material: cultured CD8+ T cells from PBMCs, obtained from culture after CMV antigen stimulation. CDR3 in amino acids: CASSTMRTADSYEQYV. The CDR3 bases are TGTGCCAGCAGCACCATGCGCACGGCCGACTCCTACGAGCAGTACGTC.